The T cell receptor beta chain under discussion was sequenced for a study of CD8+CD57+ T cells in acquired aplastic anemia. V was clipped by 1 base and J by 1 base, with 16 bases between them. The CDR3 consists of 18 residues. The germline V gene encodes CDR1 ENHRY and CDR2 SYGVKD. The TCR beta profiling, which covered VDJ combination and CDR3 sequence, was carried out using genomic DNA as the template. TCRdb recomputed calls from the reads with MiXCR, one row per CDR3 protein. The profile shows 95,000 to 120,000 distinct CDR3 sequences, approximately 48% of them singletons. This TCR was recovered from a human donor in good health, serving as a control. The sample was sorted CD4+, CD8+, or CD8+CD57+ T cells (not recorded which) from PBMCs. The chain links TRBV10-3 to TRBJ2-2; possibly TRBD2 for D (5 bases). The CDR3 spells CAISEYGTEGRNTGELFF. The CDR3 region has the DNA TGTGCCATCAGTGAGTATGGTACAGAGGGCAGGAACACCGGGGAGCTGTTTTTT.